The following is a T cell receptor (beta chain) sequence with its context. This specimen comes from a study of blood T cell repertoires in COVID-19. Study-level background: Specimens from acute and convalescent COVID-19 originated in the United States, Italy and Spain.

Germline V gene data show CDR1 as LNHDA and CDR2 as SQIVND (reference sequence). This CDR3 has 13 residues. Trimming stripped 10 bases from V and 7 bases from J, with 17 bases between. Authors' analysis steps: Estimates of nucleated cell counts were drawn from the amplification of reference gene primers. The table came from immunoSEQ multiplex PCR; TCRdb's copy has only in-frame clones and leaves some out. The V and J calls and clone size come from that table; D and trimming were worked out from the DNA. The sample shows 290,000 or so clones, around nine tenths of them seen only once. Sequencing was carried out using peripheral blood. The receptor was isolated from a man in his sixties or seventies with acute or convalescent COVID-19. This chain links TRBV19 with TRBJ1-3; weak D call: TRBD1 (5 bases). The CDR3: CATSQGARNTIYF. In DNA, the CDR3 is TGTGCCACCAGCCAGGGTGCCAGGAACACCATATATTTT.